Below are 14 T cell receptor beta chains sequenced from a single sample in a study of blood T cell repertoires in COVID-19. Here immunoSEQ multiplex PCR was the method, and the copy in TCRdb shows in-frame clones only, minus some. The sample comprises approximately 50,000 clones, 75% to 90% of which are singletons, and about 16% rests with the top ten. The sequenced sample consisted of peripheral blood. Source of these receptors: a human donor in a cohort sampled during active COVID-19.

The CDR3 bases are TGTGCCAGCAGGACCTTCTCCGGGACAGCACAAGAGACCCAGTACTTC. Translated, it gives CASRTFSGTAQETQYF. The chain couples TRBV6-6 to TRBJ2-5; TRBD1 matches 7 bases. CDR3 length: 16 amino acids. CDR1 is MNHNY and CDR2 is SVGAGI in the germline V gene (reference sequence). With 6 bases clipped from V and 2 bases from J, the junction kept 12 bases outside the gene matches.

This clone turned up a few times. This chain joins TRBV7-2 and TRBJ1-1; D call uncertain. The CDR3 contains 13 residues. Trimming took 7 bases from V and 0 from J, leaving 9 bases between them. Germline CDR1 SGHTA, CDR2 FQGNSA. In DNA form, the CDR3 reads TGTGCCAGCACCGCGGGGATGAACACTGAAGCTTTCTTT. Amino acid sequence: CASTAGMNTEAFF.

This clone was observed once. V gene TRBV5-1 combines with J gene TRBJ2-7; D possibly corresponds to TRBD1 (6 bases). Per germline, CDR1 SGHRS and CDR2 YFSETQ. The CDR3 has 14 amino acids. Trimming removed 0 bases at V and 2 bases at J, with 9 bases between. CDR3 DNA: TGCGCCAGCAGCTTGGGGGACACTGCCTACGAGCAGTACTTC. Translated, it gives CASSLGDTAYEQYF.

This chain uses TRBV11-2 with TRBJ1-6; possibly TRBD1 for D (5 bases). Germline values: CDR1 SGHAT, CDR2 FQNNGV. This CDR3 is 14 amino acids long. The V end was cut by 10 bases, the J end by 7 bases, with 17 bases between. The CDR3 reads CATPGAGNNSPLHF. The CDR3 nucleotides are TGTGCCACCCCTGGGGCAGGGAACAATTCACCCCTCCACTTT. Supplemented by reference TRBV11-2 and TRBJ1-6, the full variable domain reads EAGVAQSPRYKIIEKRQSVAFWCNPISGHATLYWYQQILGQGPKLLIQFQNNGVVDDSQLPKDRFSAERLKGVDSTLKIQPAKLEDSAVYLCATPGAGNNSPLHFGNGTRLTVT.

J is TRBJ1-1 and V is TRBV4-1; 7 bases are shared with TRBD1. The ends lost 0 bases at V and 11 bases at J; junction bases unmatched: 6. Germline V gene data show CDR1 as MGHRA and CDR2 as YSYEKL. CDR3 length: 13 amino acids. CDR3: CASSQDRDSYAFF. DNA for the CDR3: TGCGCCAGCAGCCAAGATCGGGACAGTTACGCTTTCTTT.

CDR3 sequence reads: CASSSFAQGSTEAFF. The CDR3 bases are TGTGCCAGCAGCTCCTTCGCCCAGGGTTCCACTGAAGCTTTCTTT. V is TRBV11-2 and J is TRBJ1-1; the D gene is possibly TRBD1 (5 bases). Germline loops: CDR1 SGHAT, CDR2 FQNNGV. CDR3 length: 15 amino acids. V was clipped by 4 bases and J by 4 bases, with 16 bases between them. The whole variable domain, remainder taken from reference TRBV11-2 and TRBJ1-1, is EAGVAQSPRYKIIEKRQSVAFWCNPISGHATLYWYQQILGQGPKLLIQFQNNGVVDDSQLPKDRFSAERLKGVDSTLKIQPAKLEDSAVYLCASSSFAQGSTEAFFGQGTRLTVV.

The chain joins TRBV12-3 or TRBV12-4 to TRBJ2-3; 7 bases are shared with TRBD1. V was pared by 7 bases and J by 4 bases, with 5 bases of the junction left unmatched. The CDR3 spans 13 residues. The CDR3 DNA reads as TGTGCCAGCACCCTGACAGGGCCAGATACGCAGTATTTT. Amino acids: CASTLTGPDTQYF.

The chain joins TRBV10-3 to TRBJ1-3; tentatively, D is TRBD1 (5 bases). The V end was cut by 3 bases, the J end by 2 bases, with 14 bases between. From germline, CDR1 is ENHRY and CDR2 SYGVKD. The CDR3 spans 16 residues. The CDR3, as DNA: TGTGCCATCAGTGATAAGTGGGGGGTTGCTGGAAACACCATATATTTT. This encodes CAISDKWGVAGNTIYF.

This sequence joins TRBV14 and TRBJ1-1, with no clear D. Germline lookup yields CDR1 SGHDN and CDR2 FVKESK. Between the trimmed V and J ends, which lost 4 bases and 4 bases, there was a span of 10 bases. The CDR3 runs 13 residues. CDR3 residues: CASSLQFFTEAFF. The CDR3 nucleotides read TGTGCCAGCAGCCTACAGTTTTTCACTGAAGCTTTCTTT.

The rearrangement joins TRBV2 to TRBJ1-2; 9 bases map to TRBD1. This CDR3 region has 14 residues. The germline V gene encodes CDR1 SNHLY and CDR2 FYNNEI. The junction had 6 bases not matched to a gene; V was cut back by 6 bases and J by 4 bases. CDR3 residues: CASRGQGATYGYTF. In DNA, the CDR3 is TGTGCCAGCAGGGGACAGGGAGCTACCTATGGCTACACCTTC.

The chain links TRBV5-1 to TRBJ1-1; 8 nucleotides agree with TRBD1. The V segment lost 5 bases and the J segment 3 bases; nucleotides outside the gene matches: 3. Germline CDR1 and CDR2: SGHRS and YFSETQ. CDR3 length equals 13 residues. The chain's CDR3 is CASRGQGDTEAFF. DNA for the CDR3: TGCGCCAGCAGAGGACAGGGAGACACTGAAGCTTTCTTT.

V and J are TRBV30 and TRBJ2-6; 7 bases align to TRBD1. The CDR3 contains 18 residues. After removal of 2 bases from V and 0 bases from J, the junction contained 10 bases not matched to a gene. Per the germline V gene, CDR1 is GTSNPN and CDR2 is SVGIG (reference sequence). For the CDR3, the DNA is TGTGCCTGGAGTCTCTTCGGGACAGCCAACTCTGGGGCCAACGTCCTGACTTTC. It specifies CAWSLFGTANSGANVLTF.

In DNA form, the CDR3 reads TGTGCCAGCAGTGCAAAGACAGGGCACGATAACACCGGGGAGCTGTTTTTT. Its protein product is CASSAKTGHDNTGELFF. This chain joins TRBV25-1 and TRBJ2-2; 7 positions agree with TRBD1. CDR3 length: 17 residues. The V gene's germline CDR1 is MGHDK and CDR2 SYGVNS. The trim removed 4 bases at V and 2 bases at J, leaving 10 bases unmatched.

V gene TRBV6-4 combines with J gene TRBJ2-3; D unresolved. Germline V CDR1 and CDR2: MRHNA, SNTAGT. The CDR3 runs to 13 residues. V dropped 6 bases and J dropped 5 bases, with 12 bases sitting between them. The CDR3 DNA reads TGTGCCAGCAGCCCCCAGCGAGGAGATACGCAGTATTTT. This encodes CASSPQRGDTQYF.